The source of this TCR beta chain is a study of untreated major depressive disorder. A remark on this clone: Its target is not known.

Study findings and constraints: Only three preselected Vbeta families were compared in sequencing.

Sequencing was performed with immunoSEQ multiplex PCR; in TCRdb, only in-frame clones are kept and a portion is missing. The table shows more than 20,000 clones, with 90% to 95% occurring only once. From thawed PBMCs, CD4+ T cells were purified by negative selection. CD4+ T cell purity was typically about 96%. Sequencing used CD4+ T cells from PBMCs. This TCR derives from a man under 40 in good health.

CDR3 loop: CASSASSGVRNEQFF. In DNA, the CDR3 is TGTGCCAGCAGCGCATCTAGCGGCGTGAGGAATGAGCAGTTCTTC. The chain has TRBV9 and TRBJ2-1; 7 nucleotides agree with TRBD2. The CDR3 is 15 amino acids. Germline lookup yields CDR1 SGDLS and CDR2 YYNGEE. V trimming: 3 bases; J trimming: 7 bases; junction bases outside the gene matches: 10. Full variable domain (remainder filled in from reference TRBV9 and TRBJ2-1): DSGVTQTPKHLITATGQRVTLRCSPRSGDLSVYWYQQSLDQGLQFLIQYYNGEERAKGNILERFSAQQFPDLHSELNLSSLELGDSALYFCASSASSGVRNEQFFGPGTRLTVL.